These 7 T cell receptor beta chains share one sample of origin, sequenced in a study of cytomegalovirus exposure and HLA in healthy donors. Primers: 60 Vbeta forward and 13 Jbeta reverse. Sequencing used immunoSEQ multiplex PCR; TCRdb keeps in-frame clones, though not all of them. The data contain around 99,000 clones, 70% to 80% of them seen just once; the ten biggest clones take up approximately 3.5%. Sequenced material: PBMCs. These receptors all stem from a man aged 40-49 years in good health and CMV-seronegative.

Here the CDR3 DNA reads TGCGCCAGCCGCCGATTGAGTACAGATACGCAGTATTTT. This translates into CASRRLSTDTQYF. The chain recombines TRBV5-1 with TRBJ2-3; the D is unclear. Per the germline V gene, CDR1 is SGHRS and CDR2 is YFSETQ. The V end lost 7 bases, the J end lost 3 bases, and 12 bases lay between the germline ends. The CDR3 contains 13 residues.

V usage is TRBV6-1 and J usage is TRBJ1-1, with TRBD1 as a possible D gene (6 bases). This CDR3 spans 14 amino acids. Trimming left V 5 bases short and J 1 base short, with 11 bases between. The germline CDR1 and CDR2 sequences are MNHNS and SASEGT. The CDR3 spells CASSLKQGNTEAFF. The CDR3 nucleotides are TGTGCCAGCAGTCTTAAACAGGGGAACACTGAAGCTTTCTTT.

The chain uses TRBV18 and TRBJ1-1, with TRBD1 as a possible D gene (6 bases). This CDR3 is built from 15 residues. Germline V lookup: CDR1 KGHSH, CDR2 LQKENI. The V gene lost 0 bases and the J gene lost 2 bases, with 10 bases spanning the gap. CDR3 amino acids: CASSPPHRANTEAFF. CDR3 nucleotides: TGTGCCAGCTCACCACCCCACAGGGCAAACACTGAAGCTTTCTTT.

The CDR3 is CASSLYSGTVEYSPLHF. In nucleotides, the CDR3 is TGTGCCAGCAGCTTATACTCCGGGACAGTCGAGTATTCACCCCTCCACTTT. The V call is TRBV7-9, the J call TRBJ1-6; TRBD1 matches 7 bases. The CDR3 has 17 amino acids. V dropped 2 bases and J dropped 8; count of bases not matched to a gene: 12. CDR1 SEHNR and CDR2 FQNEAQ come from the germline V gene (reference sequence).

Only a few counts were recorded for this clone. Here the CDR3 DNA reads TGCGCCAGCAGTGAACTGGGAGGAGAGCAGTACTTC. Translation gives CASSELGGEQYF. J is TRBJ2-7 and V is TRBV10-1; D may be TRBD2 (6 bases). In germline, CDR1 is WNHNN, CDR2 SYGVQD (reference sequence). This CDR3 has 12 residues. Between the trimmed V and J ends, which lost 3 bases and 7 bases, there was a span of 10 bases.

The chain carries TRBV9 and TRBJ2-2; possibly TRBD2 for D (7 bases). CDR1 and CDR2 (germline): SGDLS, YYNGEE. V was pared by 3 bases and J by 5 bases, with 14 bases between. The length of the CDR3 is 15 residues. The CDR3 reads CASSEGEGRTGELFF. DNA for the CDR3: TGTGCCAGCAGCGAGGGGGAGGGGAGGACCGGGGAGCTGTTTTTT.

The chain joins TRBV18 to TRBJ2-5; tentatively, D is TRBD1 (5 bases). V was shortened by 4 bases and J by 4 bases, with 10 bases between the two germline ends. This CDR3 has 13 amino acids. Germline CDR1 reads KGHSH; CDR2 reads LQKENI. The CDR3 spells CASSQGIRETQYF. As DNA, the CDR3 is TGTGCCAGCTCACAGGGGATCCGAGAGACCCAGTACTTC.